These T cell receptor beta chains were read from a single sample in a study of control samples from healthy donors and cancer patients. TCRdb's copy holds only in-frame clones and misses some; the assay was immunoSEQ multiplex PCR. Of about 160,000 clones listed, over 95% were seen once; the top ten hold under 1.2%. Sequenced: blood. These TCRs come from a woman in her twenties or thirties in good health. CDR3s include the opening cysteine and the closing phenylalanine or tryptophan. Each record gives: V gene, J gene, clone size, D gene, CDR3 DNA, CDR3 protein. A D gene is named only where the DNA matches it firmly. Size is omitted from some rows. Given values are once, few, many or a class for expanded clones.

TRBV4-1	TRBJ2-3	-	TRBD1	TGCGCCAGCAGCCAAGGCTTTCCGAGACAGGGGGCTTCAGATACGCAGTATTTT	CASSQGFPRQGASDTQYF
TRBV5-1	TRBJ2-2	once	-	TGCGCCAGCAGCCCCCGCCGAACCGGGGAGCTGTTTTTT	CASSPRRTGELFF
TRBV10-1	TRBJ2-1	-	-	TGCGCCAGCAGTGAGCGGTGGTCCGGCGAGCAGTTCTTC	CASSERWSGEQFF
TRBV7-9	TRBJ2-1	-	TRBD2	TGTGCCAGCAGGTTCGGGAGGGCGCAGGATGAGCAGTTCTTC	CASRFGRAQDEQFF
TRBV5-1	TRBJ1-2	-	TRBD1	TGCGCCAGCAGAGAGACAAACAGGGGAACACAGGAAGGCTACACCTTC	CASRETNRGTQEGYTF
TRBV28	TRBJ2-7	once	TRBD1	TGTGCCAGCACATACCGGGACAGAGACTTCGAGCAGTACTTC	CASTYRDRDFEQYF
TRBV5-6	TRBJ2-7	-	-	TGTGCCAGCAGCTTGGGGCGTTTCGAGCAGTACTTC	CASSLGRFEQYF
TRBV5-4	TRBJ2-7	-	TRBD2	TGTGCCAGCAGCCCAGGACTAGCGGTATACGAGCAGTACTTC	CASSPGLAVYEQYF
TRBV12-3/TRBV12-4	TRBJ2-3	-	-	TGTGCCAGCAGGAGAGGGGCAGATACGCAGTATTTT	CASRRGADTQYF
TRBV6-5	TRBJ2-1	-	-	TGTGCCAGCAGACCCAACAGCGAACGGGTTGATGAGCAGTTCTTC	CASRPNSERVDEQFF
TRBV7-2	TRBJ1-5	-	-	TGTGCCAGCAGCTTCAGGGACAATCAGCCCCAGCATTTT	CASSFRDNQPQHF
TRBV18	TRBJ1-5	-	-	TGTGCCAGCTCACCGGCCCGAAATCAGCCCCAGCATTTT	CASSPARNQPQHF
TRBV18	TRBJ2-7	-	-	TGTGCCAGCTCTAGACAAGGGGAGAACTACGAGCAGTACTTC	CASSRQGENYEQYF
TRBV5-5	TRBJ1-1	-	TRBD1	TGTGCCAGCAGCCCCTGGACAGGGCGAAGCTCTGAAGCTTTCTTT	CASSPWTGRSSEAFF
TRBV5-1	TRBJ1-2	-	TRBD1	TGCGCCAGCAGCCCGGGACAGATCTATGGCTACACCTTC	CASSPGQIYGYTF
TRBV7-9	TRBJ1-4	-	-	TGTGCCAGCAGCTTAGGGCAGATTAATGAAAAACTGTTTTTT	CASSLGQINEKLFF
TRBV24-1	TRBJ2-7	-	-	TGTGCCACCAGTGACAATGGACCGTACGAGCAGTACTTC	CATSDNGPYEQYF
TRBV5-1	TRBJ2-2	-	-	TGCGCCAGCAGCTTGGGTGGGGGACGGTCCACCGGGGAGCTGTTTTTT	CASSLGGGRSTGELFF
TRBV6-5	TRBJ2-3	-	-	TGTGCCAGCAGTTACTCTGGTAACGGAGATACGCAGTATTTT	CASSYSGNGDTQYF
TRBV5-1	TRBJ2-3	-	-	TGCGCCAGCAGCGGACAAGCGGTGGCTCGCACAGATACGCAGTATTTT	CASSGQAVARTDTQYF
TRBV10-3	TRBJ1-6	-	TRBD1	TGTGCCATCAGTGACCGAGGACAGGGGGCGACAGGGGCCCTCCACTTT	CAISDRGQGATGALHF
TRBV2	TRBJ1-1	-	-	TGTGCCAGCAGGTGGCAGATGAACACTGAAGCTTTCTTT	CASRWQMNTEAFF
TRBV28	TRBJ2-7	once	-	TGTGCCAGCACCTCCGGAGACTTAACCTACGAGCAGTACTTC	CASTSGDLTYEQYF
TRBV6-5	TRBJ1-2	-	TRBD1	TGTGCCAGCAGTCCTAGGACAGGGGTGGGAGGCTACACCTTC	CASSPRTGVGGYTF
TRBV19	TRBJ2-7	-	-	TGTGCCAGTAGTATAATCCTCGTTAGCTCCTACGAGCAGTACTTC	CASSIILVSSYEQYF
TRBV11-2	TRBJ1-2	-	TRBD1	TGTGCCAGCAGCTCACGACAGGGTACTAACTATGGCTACACCTTC	CASSSRQGTNYGYTF
TRBV30	TRBJ1-2	few	-	TGTGCCTGGAAACGGGGGGACTTCTATGGCTACACCTTC	CAWKRGDFYGYTF
TRBV28	TRBJ1-2	once	TRBD1	TGTGCCAGCCTGCCCCAACAAACAGGGGATGGTGGCTACACCTTC	CASLPQQTGDGGYTF
TRBV2	TRBJ2-1	-	TRBD2	TGTGCCAGCAGTGAACTAGCGGGGGCCTACAATGAGCAGTTCTTC	CASSELAGAYNEQFF
TRBV29-1	TRBJ1-2	-	-	TGCAGCGTTGAGAGAACACAGGGTGGCTACACCTTC	CSVERTQGGYTF
TRBV11-2	TRBJ2-5	-	-	TGTGCCAGCAGCTTTTTCGGTATACCCATGAGGGTGACCCAGTACTTC	CASSFFGIPMRVTQYF
TRBV4-1	TRBJ2-7	-	-	TGCGCCAGCAGCCAAGAAGGAGGAGGGTCCTACGAGCAGTACTTC	CASSQEGGGSYEQYF
TRBV3-1/TRBV3-2	TRBJ2-5	once	TRBD1	TGTGCCAGCAGCCAACCAGGACAGGGATTGGAAGAGACCCAGTACTTC	CASSQPGQGLEETQYF
TRBV6-1	TRBJ2-6	-	TRBD1	TGTGCCAGCAGTGCTTGGGACAGGGGGTCTGGGGCCAACGTCCTGACTTTC	CASSAWDRGSGANVLTF
TRBV7-6	TRBJ1-5	-	TRBD1	TGTGCCAGCAGCGTACGGGACAGGGATGATCAGCCCCAGCATTTT	CASSVRDRDDQPQHF
TRBV19	TRBJ1-2	once	TRBD1	TGTGCCAGTAGTATCAGGGACAGTCCTTATGGCTACACCTTC	CASSIRDSPYGYTF
TRBV6-5	TRBJ1-1	-	-	TGTGCCAGCAGTTATACGGCGAACACTGAAGCTTTCTTT	CASSYTANTEAFF
TRBV5-1	TRBJ2-7	-	-	TGCGCCAGCAGCTTGTATCAGAGCTCCTACGAGCAGTACTTC	CASSLYQSSYEQYF
TRBV4-2	TRBJ2-5	-	-	TGTGCCAGCAGCCCCCAGGGTGGGGAGACCCAGTACTTC	CASSPQGGETQYF
TRBV4-1	TRBJ1-2	-	-	TGCGCCAGCAGCCAAGAGATTGGTACAGGGCCTAGACGGTATGGCTACACCTTC	CASSQEIGTGPRRYGYTF
TRBV19	TRBJ1-4	-	TRBD1	TGTGCCAGTGATACCGGGACAGATGCGAAAGGACTGTTTTTT	CASDTGTDAKGLFF
TRBV6-6	TRBJ1-6	-	-	TGTGCCAGCAGGACGGCACTGGCCCTCCACTTT	CASRTALALHF
TRBV6-5	TRBJ2-2	-	TRBD1	TGTGCCAGCAGCGTAGACAGGGGAACCGGGGAGCTGTTTTTT	CASSVDRGTGELFF
TRBV11-3	TRBJ2-2	-	TRBD2	TGTGCCAGCAGCCCTAGACTGGGACTAGCGGGAGGGAAAACCGGGGAGCTGTTTTTT	CASSPRLGLAGGKTGELFF
TRBV19	TRBJ2-7	-	TRBD1	TGTGCCAGTAGTATAGGCAGACAGGGTATTTCTGGCGAGCAGTACTTC	CASSIGRQGISGEQYF
TRBV4-1	TRBJ1-4	-	TRBD1	TGCGCCAGCAGATCGGGAAGAGGGACAGGGGGTGGGACTAATGAAAAACTGTTTTTT	CASRSGRGTGGGTNEKLFF
TRBV28	TRBJ1-5	-	-	TGTGCCAGCAGTCTGGACAATCAGCCCCAGCATTTT	CASSLDNQPQHF
TRBV19	TRBJ1-4	-	-	TGTGCCAGTAGTTCCTCGGGGCACCCGGCAACTAATGAAAAACTGTTTTTT	CASSSSGHPATNEKLFF
TRBV2	TRBJ1-1	-	TRBD1	TGTGCCAGCAGTGAAGACGCGGGACAGTTGCCTGAAGCTTTCTTT	CASSEDAGQLPEAFF
TRBV4-1	TRBJ1-2	-	-	TGCGCCAGCAGCCAAGTAGAGGGGGGCCGGGGGGGCTACACCTTC	CASSQVEGGRGGYTF
TRBV28	TRBJ2-7	-	TRBD1	TGTGCCAGCAGTCTTCCCCTCTTGACAGGGTCCCACGAGCAGTACTTC	CASSLPLLTGSHEQYF
TRBV6-5	TRBJ1-5	-	-	TGTGCCAGCACGTTACAGTACAATCAGCCCCAGCATTTT	CASTLQYNQPQHF
TRBV27	TRBJ1-2	-	-	TGTGCCAGTTCCTCCTTCGGCCGGGGGGGCGAGGGCTACACCTTC	CASSSFGRGGEGYTF
TRBV11-1	TRBJ2-7	-	TRBD2	TGTGCCAGCAGCCGGACTAGCGGGGAAACCTACGAGCAGTACTTC	CASSRTSGETYEQYF
TRBV18	TRBJ2-1	-	TRBD1	TGTGCCAGCTCACCAGACAGGGGTCACAATGAGCAGTTCTTC	CASSPDRGHNEQFF
TRBV2	TRBJ1-6	-	-	TGTGCCACGTCTAGCGAGCAGGGCTCACCCCTCCACTTT	CATSSEQGSPLHF
TRBV4-1	TRBJ2-2	-	-	TGCGCCAGCAGCCCCATAGGGACGGCGAACACCGGGGAGCTGTTTTTT	CASSPIGTANTGELFF
TRBV9	TRBJ2-7	-	-	TGTGCCAGCAGCGTAGGGGCGGGGACCTACGAGCAGTACTTC	CASSVGAGTYEQYF
TRBV27	TRBJ2-7	-	-	TGTGCCACCGGGTCCCGGGCCCGGGGCGAGCAGTACTTC	CATGSRARGEQYF
TRBV28	TRBJ1-5	once	-	TGTGCCAGCAGTCGGACAGTTTTTAGCAATCAGCCCCAGCATTTT	CASSRTVFSNQPQHF